The 16 T cell receptor beta chains listed next were all sequenced from one sample in a study of blood T cell repertoires in COVID-19. Produced via immunoSEQ multiplex PCR; TCRdb's table is partial and in-frame only. In the table there are roughly 220,000 clones, around nine tenths of which are singletons. Sequences were obtained from PBMCs or T cells enriched from blood (not recorded which). The receptor set was obtained from a woman in her forties or fifties with acute COVID-19.

This chain connects TRBV5-1 to TRBJ2-3; 11 bases agree with TRBD2. The CDR3 loop spans 15 amino acids. In germline, CDR1 is SGHRS, CDR2 YFSETQ. With V trimmed by 7 bases and J by 5 bases, 9 bases remained unmatched. CDR3 sequence (DNA): TGCGCCAGCTTCGAACTAGCGGGAGTATTAGATACGCAGTATTTT. This translates into CASFELAGVLDTQYF.

This rearrangement joins TRBV18 to TRBJ1-4; D might be TRBD1 (6 bases). The CDR3 runs 15 residues. V shed 3 bases and J shed 6 bases, with 14 bases lying between them. The V gene's germline CDR1 is KGHSH and CDR2 LQKENI. The CDR3 region has the DNA TGTGCCAGCTCACCCCAGGGAGGGGGTGATGAAAAACTGTTTTTT. Protein product: CASSPQGGGDEKLFF.

This clone was recorded once. This sequence joins TRBV6-2 or TRBV6-3 and TRBJ2-7; D is ambiguous. The CDR3 is 12 amino acids. Looked up from germline, CDR1 is MNHEY and CDR2 is SVGEGT. Trimming cost V 5 bases and J 6 bases, with 11 bases left between them. Here the CDR3 DNA reads TGTGCCAGCAGTCCCCTCGCGCCCGAGCAGTACTTC. Protein: CASSPLAPEQYF.

In nucleotides, the CDR3 is TGTGCCAGCGGTCGAGGGGGAAACACCATATATTTT. It specifies CASGRGGNTIYF. The rearrangement uses TRBV12-3 or TRBV12-4 and TRBJ1-3; D is uncertain. This CDR3 is built from 12 residues. V lost 8 bases and J lost 4, with 9 bases in between.

DNA for the CDR3: TGTGCCAGCAGCTTAGCGGGCCGGGACAGGGGATCTGAAGCTTTCTTT. Translating gives CASSLAGRDRGSEAFF. The gene calls are TRBV7-8 and TRBJ1-1; TRBD1 matches at 10 bases. Trimming cost V 0 bases and J 6 bases; bases outside gene matches: 7. Germline loops: CDR1 SGHVS, CDR2 FQNEAQ. This CDR3 comprises 16 residues.

The gene calls are TRBV5-1 and TRBJ2-3, with 10 bases aligning to TRBD1. The CDR3 consists of 15 residues. Germline CDR1 SGHRS, CDR2 YFSETQ. The V gene end was trimmed by 0 bases and the J gene end by 3 bases; junction bases not matched to a gene: 1. The CDR3 nucleotides read TGCGCCAGCAGCTTGGGGACAGGGGGAACAGATACGCAGTATTTT. Translated, it gives CASSLGTGGTDTQYF.

The V and J genes are TRBV6-1 and TRBJ2-6, with TRBD2 as a possible D gene (5 bases). The CDR3 extends over 19 amino acids. Germline lookup yields CDR1 MNHNS and CDR2 SASEGT. With 4 bases removed from V and 0 bases from J, the gap between germline ends came to 19 bases. For the CDR3, the DNA is TGTGCCAGCAGTGTTAGTAAGGTAGCGCTTAACTCTGGGGCCAACGTCCTGACTTTC. It yields the protein CASSVSKVALNSGANVLTF.

The J gene is TRBJ1-5, the V gene TRBV7-9; 9 bases fit TRBD1. With 4 bases clipped from V and 4 bases from J, the junction kept 5 bases outside the gene matches. The V gene's germline CDR1 is SEHNR and CDR2 FQNEAQ (reference sequence). This CDR3 has 15 residues. For the CDR3, the DNA is TGTGCCAGCAGCTCGGGACAGGGTGAGAATCAGCCCCAGCATTTT. It codes for CASSSGQGENQPQHF. Looking up the rest from reference TRBV7-9 and TRBJ1-5 gives the full variable domain: DTGVSQNPRHKITKRGQNVTFRCDPISEHNRLYWYRQTLGQGPEFLTYFQNEAQLEKSRLLSDRFSAERPKGSFSTLEIQRTEQGDSAMYLCASSSGQGENQPQHFGDGTRLSIL.

V and J are TRBV27 and TRBJ1-1, with D unresolved. Germline V gene sequence: CDR1 MNHEY, CDR2 SMNVEV (reference sequence). The V end was cut by 5 bases, the J end by 4 bases, with 11 bases between. This CDR3 region has 13 residues. The CDR3 spells CASSPYLSTEAFF. CDR3 DNA sequence: TGTGCCAGCAGTCCCTACCTGAGCACTGAAGCTTTCTTT.

This chain connects TRBV2 to TRBJ1-2, with TRBD1 as a possible D gene (6 bases). The germline V gene has CDR1 SNHLY and CDR2 FYNNEI. There are 14 residues in the CDR3. The V end lost 5 bases, the J end lost 2 bases, and 12 bases lay between the germline ends. Here the CDR3 reads CASSLTGPNYGYTF. The CDR3 DNA sequence: TGTGCCAGCAGTCTAACAGGGCCCAACTATGGCTACACCTTC.

The chain is built from TRBV3-1 (or the pseudogene TRBV3-2) and TRBJ1-6; TRBD1 matches 8 bases. V shed 4 bases, J shed 5 bases, and the junction held 4 bases outside the gene matches. CDR1 and CDR2 from the germline V gene are LGHDT and YNNKEL (reference sequence). The CDR3 has 15 amino acids. This CDR3 reads CASSPRTGHNSPLHF. For the CDR3, the DNA is TGTGCCAGCAGCCCGAGGACAGGGCATAATTCACCCCTCCACTTT.

V usage is TRBV5-1 and J usage is TRBJ2-1, with TRBD2 matching 12 bases. Germline loops: CDR1 SGHRS, CDR2 YFSETQ. The CDR3 is 16 amino acids. J was trimmed by 9 bases and V by 5 bases; bases with no gene match: 12. The CDR3 DNA is TGCGCCAGCAGATGGACTAGCGGGGCAGAAGGTACTGAGCAGTTCTTC. This gives the protein CASRWTSGAEGTEQFF.

The V and J genes are TRBV28 and TRBJ2-3, with 11 bases fitting TRBD2. The V gene end was trimmed by 6 bases and the J gene end by 4 bases; junction bases not matched to a gene: 3. CDR3 length: 14 residues. CDR1 is MDHEN, CDR2 SYDVKM, per germline. Here the CDR3 DNA reads TGTGCCAGCAGGACTAGCGGGATGTCAGATACGCAGTATTTT. The encoded protein is CASRTSGMSDTQYF. Using reference TRBV28 and TRBJ2-3 for the parts outside the CDR3, the full variable domain is DVKVTQSSRYLVKRTGEKVFLECVQDMDHENMFWYRQDPGLGLRLIYFSYDVKMKEKGDIPEGYSVSREKKERFSLILESASTNQTSMYLCASRTSGMSDTQYFGPGTRLTVL.

The chain recombines TRBV3-1 (or the pseudogene TRBV3-2) with TRBJ2-1; TRBD1 agrees at 7 bases. There are 16 residues in the CDR3. Unmatched junction bases numbered 12, after V lost 3 bases and J lost 7 bases. Per germline, CDR1 LGHDT and CDR2 YNNKEL (reference sequence). The CDR3 spells CASSHDVDRVGNEQFF. For the CDR3, the DNA is TGTGCCAGCAGCCATGATGTAGACAGGGTAGGAAATGAGCAGTTCTTC.

The chain combines TRBV18 with TRBJ2-2; 7 nucleotides align to TRBD2. Germline assignment: CDR1 KGHSH and CDR2 LQKENI. V was pared by 8 bases and J by 9 bases, with 9 bases of the junction left unmatched. This CDR3 has 13 residues. In DNA form, the CDR3 reads TGTGCCAGCGAGGGACTACACCGTAGGGAGCTGTTTTTT. Translation: CASEGLHRRELFF.

The chain is built from TRBV6-5 and TRBJ2-7, with D tentatively TRBD1 (6 bases). V was cut by 5 bases and J by 5 bases, with 13 bases left in between. Per the germline V gene, CDR1 is MNHEY and CDR2 is SVGAGI. The CDR3 loop spans 13 amino acids. The CDR3 DNA follows: TGTGCCAGCAGTCGACAGGAATTCCACGAGCAGTACTTC. Its translation: CASSRQEFHEQYF.